This TCR beta chain comes out of a study of monozygotic twins with inflammatory bowel disease. Study results and caveats: IBD patients carried less diverse TCRbeta repertoires (inverse Simpson) than healthy co-twins. Fewer clonotypes were shared with others by IBD patients than by healthy twins, especially with disease activity. The analysis failed to separate different T cell subtypes.

This CDR3 is built from 17 residues. Germline V CDR1 and CDR2: SGHRS, YFSETQ. Collection yielded about 2.5 ml of blood per donor. About this clonotype: Antigen unknown.

Reprocessing the 5' RACE reads, TCRdb reports a single entry for every CDR3 protein and omits DNA. Its table lists about 300,000 distinct CDR3 sequences. This receptor was taken from a human donor with ulcerative colitis or Crohn's disease, or a healthy co-twin of an affected twin (not recorded which). The rearrangement links TRBV5-1 to TRBJ2-7; lacking DNA, the TRBD1 call made by TCRdb goes unchecked. Source material: blood. CDR3 sequence reads: CASSKITGTGGAYEQYF.